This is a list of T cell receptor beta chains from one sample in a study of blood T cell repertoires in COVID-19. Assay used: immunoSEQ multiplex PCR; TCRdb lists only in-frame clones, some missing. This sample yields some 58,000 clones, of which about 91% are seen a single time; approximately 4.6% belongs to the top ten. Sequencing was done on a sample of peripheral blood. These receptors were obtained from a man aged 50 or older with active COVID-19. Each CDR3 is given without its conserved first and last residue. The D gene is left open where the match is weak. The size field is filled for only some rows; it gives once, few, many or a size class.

CDR3aa: SVEGTGGGYT
abundance: NA
d_gene: TRBD1
v_gene: TRBV29-1

CDR3aa: ASSPRQGSYGYT
abundance: NA
d_gene: TRBD1
v_gene: TRBV3-1/TRBV3-2

CDR3aa: ASSSQGDTGELF
abundance: NA
d_gene: TRBD1
v_gene: TRBV28

CDR3aa: ASGLVSGGEQF
abundance: NA
d_gene: NA
v_gene: TRBV12-5

CDR3aa: ATRGATEAF
abundance: NA
d_gene: NA
v_gene: TRBV28

CDR3aa: ATSDFRTGGYT
abundance: NA
d_gene: NA
v_gene: TRBV24-1

CDR3aa: ASSRGQGALKGYT
abundance: NA
d_gene: TRBD1
v_gene: TRBV7-8

CDR3aa: ASRGLAVYSYNEQF
abundance: NA
d_gene: TRBD2
v_gene: TRBV2

CDR3aa: AISKGREQY
abundance: once
d_gene: NA
v_gene: TRBV10-3

CDR3aa: ASSPGRDNSPLH
abundance: few
d_gene: NA
v_gene: TRBV18

CDR3aa: ASSFSLDPATSAQSYDYEQY
abundance: NA
d_gene: TRBD2
v_gene: TRBV28

CDR3aa: ASSLGLAGGSQY
abundance: NA
d_gene: TRBD2
v_gene: TRBV28

CDR3aa: ASSFGASTDTQY
abundance: NA
d_gene: NA
v_gene: TRBV13